This note documents a single T cell receptor beta chain sequence. The antigen is undetermined. Germline assignment: CDR1 SGHRS and CDR2 YFSETQ. CDR3 size: 14 residues. Trimming cost V 1 base and J 8 bases, with 10 bases left between them. This entry comes from a study of T cell responses to AZD1222 COVID-19 vaccine. Findings and limits, study-wide: It should be noted that donors were predominantly white British and more often female, and clonal diversity was possibly underestimated. Spike-wide vaccine-associated CD4 TCRs dominated at 160-218 and 743-854.

The assay was immunoSEQ multiplex PCR, and TCRdb's table has in-frame clones only and misses some. The top ten clones hold 0.7% to 0.9% of a sample with 170,000 or so clones, 85% to 95% of them seen once. Sequenced here: peripheral blood, sampled on day 0 of AZD1222 vaccination. The rearrangement links TRBV5-1 to TRBJ1-6, with D possibly TRBD1 on 6 matching bases. The receptor was isolated from an adult in good health. The DNA for the CDR3 is TGCGCCAGCAGCTTGACAGGGCCTGATTCACCCCTCCACTTT. Amino acids: CASSLTGPDSPLHF.